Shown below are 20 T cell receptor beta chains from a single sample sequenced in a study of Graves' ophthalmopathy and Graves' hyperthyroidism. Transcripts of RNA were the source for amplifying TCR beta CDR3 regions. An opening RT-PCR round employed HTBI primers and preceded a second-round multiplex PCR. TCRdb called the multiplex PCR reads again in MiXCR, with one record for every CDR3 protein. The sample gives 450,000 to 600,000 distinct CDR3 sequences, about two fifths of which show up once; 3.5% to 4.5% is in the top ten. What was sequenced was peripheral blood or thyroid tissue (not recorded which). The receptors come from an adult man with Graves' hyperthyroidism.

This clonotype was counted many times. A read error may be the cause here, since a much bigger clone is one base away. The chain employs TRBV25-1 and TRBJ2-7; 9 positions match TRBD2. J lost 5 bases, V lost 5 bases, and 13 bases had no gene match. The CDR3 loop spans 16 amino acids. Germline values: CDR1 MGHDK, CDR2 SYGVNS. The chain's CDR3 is CASSIRPGLAPDEQYF. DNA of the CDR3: TGTGCCAGCAGTATCCGGCCGGGACTAGCTCCCGACGAGCAGTACTTC.

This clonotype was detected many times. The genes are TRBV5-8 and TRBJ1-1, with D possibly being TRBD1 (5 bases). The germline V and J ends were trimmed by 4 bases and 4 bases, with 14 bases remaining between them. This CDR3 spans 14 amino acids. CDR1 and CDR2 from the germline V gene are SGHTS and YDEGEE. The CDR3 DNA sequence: TGTGCCAGCAGCCCCAAGGGGTTGTCCACTGAAGCTTTCTTT. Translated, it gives CASSPKGLSTEAFF. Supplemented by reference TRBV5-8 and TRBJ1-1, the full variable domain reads EAGVTQSPTHLIKTRGQQATLRCSPISGHTSVYWYQQALGLGLQFLLWYDEGEERNRGNFPPRFSGRQFPNYSSELNVNALELEDSALYLCASSPKGLSTEAFFGQGTRLTVV.

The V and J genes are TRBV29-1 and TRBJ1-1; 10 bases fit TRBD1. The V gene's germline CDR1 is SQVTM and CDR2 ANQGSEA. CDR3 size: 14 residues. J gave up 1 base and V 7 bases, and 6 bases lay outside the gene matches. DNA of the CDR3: TGCAGCGCCGGGACAGGGGCGCCGAACACTGAAGCTTTCTTT. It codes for CSAGTGAPNTEAFF.

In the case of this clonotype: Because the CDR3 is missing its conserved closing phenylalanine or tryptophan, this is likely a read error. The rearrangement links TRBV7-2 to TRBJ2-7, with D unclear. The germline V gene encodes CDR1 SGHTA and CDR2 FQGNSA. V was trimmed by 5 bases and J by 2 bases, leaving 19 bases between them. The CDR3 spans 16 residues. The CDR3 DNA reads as TGTGCCAGCAGCCCTGCTCCTCCACTCGGCCCCTACGAGCAGTACCTC. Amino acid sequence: CASSPAPPLGPYEQYL.

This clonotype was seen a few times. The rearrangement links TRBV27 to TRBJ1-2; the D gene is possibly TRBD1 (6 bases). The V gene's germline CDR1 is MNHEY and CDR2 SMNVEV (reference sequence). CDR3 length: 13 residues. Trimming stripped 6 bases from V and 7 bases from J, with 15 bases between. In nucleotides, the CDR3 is TGTGCCAGCAGCTCGACAGGTACCTTTGGCTACACCTTC. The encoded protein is CASSSTGTFGYTF.

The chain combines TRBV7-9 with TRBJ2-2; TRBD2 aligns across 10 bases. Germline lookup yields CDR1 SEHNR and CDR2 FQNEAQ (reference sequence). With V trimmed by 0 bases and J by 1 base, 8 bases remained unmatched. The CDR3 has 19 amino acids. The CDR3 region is CASSLAEVAGGLNTGELFF. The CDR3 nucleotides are TGTGCCAGCAGCTTAGCAGAGGTAGCGGGAGGATTGAACACCGGGGAGCTGTTTTTT.

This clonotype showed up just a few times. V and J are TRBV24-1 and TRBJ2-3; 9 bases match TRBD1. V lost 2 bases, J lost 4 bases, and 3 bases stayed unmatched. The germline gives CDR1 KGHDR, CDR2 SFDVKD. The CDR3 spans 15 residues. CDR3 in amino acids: CATSDSGQGADTQYF. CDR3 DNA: TGTGCCACCAGTGATTCGGGACAGGGCGCAGATACGCAGTATTTT.

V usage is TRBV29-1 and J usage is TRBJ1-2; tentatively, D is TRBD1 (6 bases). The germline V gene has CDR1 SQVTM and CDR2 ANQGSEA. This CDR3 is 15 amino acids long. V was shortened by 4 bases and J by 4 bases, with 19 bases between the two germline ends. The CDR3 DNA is TGCAGCGTTGCTGAGGACAGCTACTCCCTCTATGGCTACACCTTC. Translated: CSVAEDSYSLYGYTF.

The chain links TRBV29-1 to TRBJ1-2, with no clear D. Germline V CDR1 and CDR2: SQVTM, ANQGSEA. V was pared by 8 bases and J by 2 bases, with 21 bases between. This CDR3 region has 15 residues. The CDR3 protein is CSLGGEAIRNYGYTF. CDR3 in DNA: TGCAGCTTAGGTGGGGAGGCCATCAGGAACTATGGCTACACCTTC.

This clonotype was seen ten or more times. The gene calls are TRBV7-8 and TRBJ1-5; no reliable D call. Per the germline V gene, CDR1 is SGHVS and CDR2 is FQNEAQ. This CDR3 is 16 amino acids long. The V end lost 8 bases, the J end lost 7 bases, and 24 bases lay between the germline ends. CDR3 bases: TGTGCCAGCGGACGAAGACAATGCAAAAAAGGCCAGCCCCAGCATTTT. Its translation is CASGRRQCKKGQPQHF.

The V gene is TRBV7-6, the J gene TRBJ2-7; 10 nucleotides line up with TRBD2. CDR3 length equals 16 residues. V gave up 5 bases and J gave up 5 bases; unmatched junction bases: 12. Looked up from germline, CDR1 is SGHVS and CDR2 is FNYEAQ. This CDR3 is CASSHLAGAHSDEQYF. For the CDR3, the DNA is TGTGCCAGCAGCCATCTAGCGGGGGCCCATTCCGACGAGCAGTACTTC.

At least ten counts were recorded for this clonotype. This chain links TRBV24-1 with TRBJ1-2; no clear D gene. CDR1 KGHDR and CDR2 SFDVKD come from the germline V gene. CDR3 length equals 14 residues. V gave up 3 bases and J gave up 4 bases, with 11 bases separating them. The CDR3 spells CATSDVDTFYGYTF. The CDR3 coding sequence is TGTGCCACCAGTGATGTCGACACTTTCTATGGCTACACCTTC.

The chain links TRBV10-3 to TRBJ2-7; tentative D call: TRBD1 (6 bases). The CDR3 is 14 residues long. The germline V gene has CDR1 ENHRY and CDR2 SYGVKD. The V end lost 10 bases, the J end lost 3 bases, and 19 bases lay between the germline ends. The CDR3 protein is CATGTGKEDYEQYF. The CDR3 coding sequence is TGTGCCACAGGTACAGGGAAAGAAGACTACGAGCAGTACTTC.

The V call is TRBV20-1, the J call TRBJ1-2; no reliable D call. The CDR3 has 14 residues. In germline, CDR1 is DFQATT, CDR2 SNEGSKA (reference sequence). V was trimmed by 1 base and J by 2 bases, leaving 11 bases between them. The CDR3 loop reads CSARARRMNYGYTF. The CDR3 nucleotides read TGCAGTGCTAGAGCTAGGAGGATGAACTATGGCTACACCTTC.

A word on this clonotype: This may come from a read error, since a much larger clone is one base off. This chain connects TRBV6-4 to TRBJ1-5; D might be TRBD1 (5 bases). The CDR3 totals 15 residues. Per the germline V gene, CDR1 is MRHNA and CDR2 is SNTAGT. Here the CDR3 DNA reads TGTGCCGGCAGTTACGGAGGGGCGCGGAGTGGGCCCCAGCATTTT. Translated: CAGSYGGARSGPQHF.

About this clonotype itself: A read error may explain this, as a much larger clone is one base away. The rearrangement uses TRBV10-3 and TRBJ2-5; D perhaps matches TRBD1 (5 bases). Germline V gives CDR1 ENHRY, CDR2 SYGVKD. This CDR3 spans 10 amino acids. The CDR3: CASREETQHF. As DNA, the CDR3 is TGTGCCAGCAGGGAAGAGACCCAGCACTTC.

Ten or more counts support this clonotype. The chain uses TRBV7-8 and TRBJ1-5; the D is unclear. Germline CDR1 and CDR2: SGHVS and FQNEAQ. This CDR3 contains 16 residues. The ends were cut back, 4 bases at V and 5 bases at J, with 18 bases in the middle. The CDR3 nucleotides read TGTGCCAGCAGCTCCAGGCTCTGGGAGTTAGATCAGCCCCAGCATTTT. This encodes CASSSRLWELDQPQHF.

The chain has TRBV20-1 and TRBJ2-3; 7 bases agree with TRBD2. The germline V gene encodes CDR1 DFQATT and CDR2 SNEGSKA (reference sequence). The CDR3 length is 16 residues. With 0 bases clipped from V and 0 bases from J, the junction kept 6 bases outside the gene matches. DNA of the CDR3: TGCAGTGCTAGAGATAGCGCTAGCGGAAGCACAGATACGCAGTATTTT. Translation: CSARDSASGSTDTQYF.

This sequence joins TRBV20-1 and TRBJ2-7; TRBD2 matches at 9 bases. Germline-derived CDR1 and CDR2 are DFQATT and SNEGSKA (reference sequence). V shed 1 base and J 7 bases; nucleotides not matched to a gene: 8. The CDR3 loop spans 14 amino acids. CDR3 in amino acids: CSARGGGGADEQYF. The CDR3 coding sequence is TGCAGTGCTAGAGGGGGCGGGGGGGCCGATGAGCAGTACTTC.

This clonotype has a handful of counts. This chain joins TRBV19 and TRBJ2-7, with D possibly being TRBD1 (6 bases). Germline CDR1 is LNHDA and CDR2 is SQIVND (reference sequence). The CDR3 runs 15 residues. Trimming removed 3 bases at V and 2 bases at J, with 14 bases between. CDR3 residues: CASSIPPAGAYEQYF. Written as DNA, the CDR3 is TGTGCCAGTAGTATTCCCCCGGCAGGGGCCTACGAGCAGTACTTC.